This T cell receptor (beta chain) was sequenced in a study of graft-versus-host responses after intestinal transplantation. Overall study context: In this cohort, recipients had multivisceral, liver-intestinal, or isolated intestinal transplants. The whole recipient group had anti-thymocyte globulin induction followed by tacrolimus and steroids for 2 to 3 years. The study's findings and limits: The authors found GvH clones in recipient marrow, some appearing first in ileum or blood.

A remark on this clone: Its antigen is unknown.

Here immunoSEQ multiplex PCR was the method, and the copy in TCRdb shows in-frame clones only, minus some. The repertoire consists of about 91,000 clones, with 91% occurring once and the leading ten covering approximately 0.3%. The sample consisted of unstimulated CD4+ T cells sorted from spleen or lymph node cells, taken before transplant. This clonotype was obtained from a human donor who was the organ donor for an intestinal transplant.

The CDR3 is CAWSLPDRGYNSPLHF. The CDR3 DNA reads TGTGCCTGGAGTCTCCCGGACAGGGGATATAATTCACCCCTCCACTTT. The V call is TRBV30, the J call TRBJ1-6; 9 positions agree with TRBD1. The CDR3 totals 16 residues. The J segment lost 4 bases and the V segment lost 2 bases, leaving 6 bases of the junction unmatched. Per the germline V gene, CDR1 is GTSNPN and CDR2 is SVGIG (reference sequence).